This TCR beta chain was retrieved from a study of cytomegalovirus exposure and HLA in healthy donors. The germline CDR1 and CDR2 sequences are SGHTS and YDEGEE. This CDR3 region has 13 residues. The V end was cut by 7 bases, the J end by 3 bases, with 10 bases between. PCR involved 60 Vbeta and 13 Jbeta primers. Measured with immunoSEQ multiplex PCR; TCRdb has only the in-frame clones, and not every one. Among fewer than 120,000 clones listed, roughly 86% were seen once. General study points: An apparent linkage of common viral pathogens to several of the most significant clusters emerged in a later analysis. Later analysis associated a missense DCLRE1C variant with TCR beta V- and J-gene trimming.

Turning to this clone: Antigen unknown.

This sequence originates from a man aged 40-49 years in good health and CMV-seronegative. V usage is TRBV5-8 and J usage is TRBJ2-2; D perhaps matches TRBD2 (5 bases). Sequencing used PBMCs. DNA of the CDR3: TGTGCCAGCCCGGACTCATACACCGGGGAGCTGTTTTTT. This translates into CASPDSYTGELFF.